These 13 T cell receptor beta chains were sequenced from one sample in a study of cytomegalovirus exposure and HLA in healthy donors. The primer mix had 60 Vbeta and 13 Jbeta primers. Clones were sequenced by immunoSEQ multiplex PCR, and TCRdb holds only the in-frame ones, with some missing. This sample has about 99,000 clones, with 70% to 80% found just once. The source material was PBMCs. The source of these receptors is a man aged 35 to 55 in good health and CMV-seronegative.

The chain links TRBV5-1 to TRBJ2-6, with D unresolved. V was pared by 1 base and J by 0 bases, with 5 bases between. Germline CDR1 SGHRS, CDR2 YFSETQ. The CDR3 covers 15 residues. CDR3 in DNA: TGCGCCAGCAGCTTGACAGTCTCTGGGGCCAACGTCCTGACTTTC. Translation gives CASSLTVSGANVLTF.

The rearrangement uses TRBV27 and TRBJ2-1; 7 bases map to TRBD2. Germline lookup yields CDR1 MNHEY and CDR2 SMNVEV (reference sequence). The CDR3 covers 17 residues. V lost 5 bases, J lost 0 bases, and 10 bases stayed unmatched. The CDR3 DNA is TGTGCCAGCAGTCCCGGCCGGGAGGCTAGCTCCTACAATGAGCAGTTCTTC. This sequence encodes CASSPGREASSYNEQFF.

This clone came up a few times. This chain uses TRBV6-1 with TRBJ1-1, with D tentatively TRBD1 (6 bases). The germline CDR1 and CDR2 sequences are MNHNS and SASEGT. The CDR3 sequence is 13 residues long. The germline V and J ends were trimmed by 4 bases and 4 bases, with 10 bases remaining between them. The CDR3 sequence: CASSANRATEAFF. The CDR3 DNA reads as TGTGCCAGCAGTGCGAACAGGGCCACTGAAGCTTTCTTT.

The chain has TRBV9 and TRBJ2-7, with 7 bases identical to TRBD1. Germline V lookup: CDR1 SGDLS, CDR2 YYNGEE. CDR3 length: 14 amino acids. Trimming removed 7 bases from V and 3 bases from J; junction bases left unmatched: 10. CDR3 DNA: TGTGCCAGCTCCTCGGGACAGTTCAACTACGAGCAGTACTTC. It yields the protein CASSSGQFNYEQYF.

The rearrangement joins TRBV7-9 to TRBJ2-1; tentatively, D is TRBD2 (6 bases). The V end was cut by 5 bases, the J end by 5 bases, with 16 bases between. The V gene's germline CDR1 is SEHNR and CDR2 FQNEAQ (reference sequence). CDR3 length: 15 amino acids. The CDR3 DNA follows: TGTGCCAGCAGCCTCCGGGCGGGGATTGACAATGAGCAGTTCTTC. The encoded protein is CASSLRAGIDNEQFF.

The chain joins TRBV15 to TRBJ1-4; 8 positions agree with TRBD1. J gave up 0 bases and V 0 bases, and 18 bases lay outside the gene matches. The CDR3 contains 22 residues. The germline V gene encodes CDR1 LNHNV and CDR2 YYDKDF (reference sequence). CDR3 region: CATSRDREIMTGVETTNEKLFF. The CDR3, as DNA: TGTGCCACCAGCAGAGATCGTGAAATAATGACAGGGGTGGAGACAACTAATGAAAAACTGTTTTTT.

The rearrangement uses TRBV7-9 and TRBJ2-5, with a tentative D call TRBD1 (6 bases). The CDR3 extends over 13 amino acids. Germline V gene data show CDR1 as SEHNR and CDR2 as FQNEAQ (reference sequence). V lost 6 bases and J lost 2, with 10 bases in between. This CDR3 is CASRGQMQETQYF. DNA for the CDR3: TGTGCCAGCAGAGGACAGATGCAAGAGACCCAGTACTTC.

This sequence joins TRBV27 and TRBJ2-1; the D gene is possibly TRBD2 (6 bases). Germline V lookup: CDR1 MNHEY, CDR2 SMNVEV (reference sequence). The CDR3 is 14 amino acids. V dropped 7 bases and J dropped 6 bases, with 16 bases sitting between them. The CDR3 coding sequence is TGTGCCAGCAAGGATTTAAGGGAGGTCAATGAGCAGTTCTTC. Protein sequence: CASKDLREVNEQFF.

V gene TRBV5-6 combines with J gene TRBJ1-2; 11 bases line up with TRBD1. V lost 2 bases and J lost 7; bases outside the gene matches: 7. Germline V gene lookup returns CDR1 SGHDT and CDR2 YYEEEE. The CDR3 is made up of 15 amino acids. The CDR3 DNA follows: TGTGCCAGCAGCTTAGGGGACAGGGGGTCGGGTGGCTACACCTTC. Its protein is CASSLGDRGSGGYTF.

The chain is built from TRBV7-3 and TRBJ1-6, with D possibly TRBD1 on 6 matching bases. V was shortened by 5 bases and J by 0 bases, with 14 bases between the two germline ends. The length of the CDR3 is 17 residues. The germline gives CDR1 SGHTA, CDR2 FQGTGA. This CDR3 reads CASSVGGGASYNSPLHF. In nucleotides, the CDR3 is TGTGCCAGCAGCGTAGGCGGGGGCGCCTCCTATAATTCACCCCTCCACTTT. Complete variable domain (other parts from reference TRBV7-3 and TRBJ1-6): GAGVSQTPSNKVTEKGKYVELRCDPISGHTALYWYRQSLGQGPEFLIYFQGTGAADDSGLPNDRFFAVRPEGSVSTLKIQRTERGDSAVYLCASSVGGGASYNSPLHFGNGTRLTVT.

The DNA of the CDR3 is TGTGCCAGCAGCCGTACAGGGGACCCCGATCAGCCCCAGCATTTT. Its protein product is CASSRTGDPDQPQHF. The V gene is TRBV6-5, the J gene TRBJ1-5; TRBD1 aligns across 7 bases. Germline lookup yields CDR1 MNHEY and CDR2 SVGAGI. The CDR3 length is 15 residues. V lost 6 bases and J lost 5; bases outside the gene matches: 10.

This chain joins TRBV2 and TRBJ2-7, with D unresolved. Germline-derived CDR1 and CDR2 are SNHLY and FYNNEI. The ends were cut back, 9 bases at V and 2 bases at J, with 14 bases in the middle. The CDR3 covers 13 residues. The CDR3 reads CASNGLFTYEQYF. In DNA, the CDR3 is TGTGCCAGTAACGGGTTATTTACCTACGAGCAGTACTTC.

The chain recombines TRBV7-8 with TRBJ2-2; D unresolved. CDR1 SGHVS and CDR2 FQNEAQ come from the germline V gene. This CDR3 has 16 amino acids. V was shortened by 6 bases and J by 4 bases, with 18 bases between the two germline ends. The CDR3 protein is CASRPRVSTITGELFF. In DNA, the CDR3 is TGTGCCAGCAGACCCCGGGTCTCAACTATCACCGGGGAGCTGTTTTTT. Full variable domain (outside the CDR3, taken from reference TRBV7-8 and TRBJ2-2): GAGVSQSPRYKVAKRGQDVALRCDPISGHVSLFWYQQALGQGPEFLTYFQNEAQLDKSGLPSDRFFAERPEGSVSTLKIQRTQQEDSAVYLCASRPRVSTITGELFFGEGSRLTVL.